Below are 20 T cell receptor beta chains sequenced from a single sample in a study of human T cells and chemical hapten exposure. TCRdb recomputed calls from the RACE reads with MiXCR, one row per CDR3 protein. This sample carries tens of thousands of distinct CDR3 sequences, roughly 10% of them seen once, and the ten largest clones take 4% to 5.5%. Time point of the sample: patch test 1, 2 weeks after DPC sensitization. Regarding treatment: therapeutic diphenylcyclopropenone sensitization with weekly scalp DPC. Sequences were derived from whole blood, sampled in connection with sensitization to the hapten diphenylcyclopropenone (DPC). Receptors were obtained from a woman between 45 and 65 years old with alopecia areata. Some clones in this sample may be carry-over from other donors' samples.

Comment on this clonotype: A read error may produce the germline difference seen at one junction end. V is TRBV7-2 and J is TRBJ2-5; TRBD1 matches at 9 bases. The germline V gene has CDR1 SGHTA and CDR2 FQGNSA. This CDR3 comprises 17 residues. The CDR3 DNA follows: TGTGCCAGCAGCTTTTACTCCGGAGGACAGGGGCGAGAGTCCCAGTACTTC. Translated, it gives CASSFYSGGQGRESQYF.

This clonotype was seen only a few times. The rearrangement links TRBV4-2 to TRBJ2-1, with D maybe TRBD1 (6 bases). Germline assignment: CDR1 LGHNA and CDR2 YNFKEQ. Between the trimmed V and J ends, which lost 8 bases and 4 bases, there was a span of 18 bases. This CDR3 contains 15 residues. CDR3 DNA sequence: TGTGCCAGCCCGGAGCGACAGGATAAGTACAATGAGCAGTTCTTC. It encodes CASPERQDKYNEQFF.

The chain is built from TRBV28 and TRBJ1-1; a weak D match, TRBD1 (5 bases). The CDR3 loop spans 13 amino acids. Between the trimmed V and J ends, which lost 6 bases and 0 bases, there was a span of 8 bases. Per the germline V gene, CDR1 is MDHEN and CDR2 is SYDVKM. In DNA, the CDR3 is TGTGCCAGCAGGGGACCGCTGAACACTGAAGCTTTCTTT. Its translation is CASRGPLNTEAFF.

This clonotype was picked up a small number of times. This rearrangement joins TRBV7-2 to TRBJ2-2; no clear D. The CDR3 runs to 15 residues. Germline loops: CDR1 SGHTA, CDR2 FQGNSA. V lost 1 base and J 11 bases, leaving 17 bases between the germline ends. The CDR3 DNA reads TGTGCCAGCAGCTTAGAGCCCCAACAAGTAGCAGAGCTGTTTTTT. Amino acids: CASSLEPQQVAELFF.

This clonotype was counted at least ten times. This chain connects TRBV30 to TRBJ2-2, with 10 bases matching TRBD2. CDR3 length: 17 residues. The trim removed 2 bases at V and 7 bases at J, leaving 13 bases unmatched. CDR1 is GTSNPN, CDR2 SVGIG, per germline (reference sequence). The DNA for the CDR3 is TGTGCCTGGAGTCCCCGCGTCCTAGCGGGGGCTGGCGGGGAGCTGTTTTTT. Protein: CAWSPRVLAGAGGELFF.

CDR3 nucleotide sequence: TGTGCCAGCAGCTTAGCTTTTGCCCATGAGCAGTTCTTC. This codes for CASSLAFAHEQFF. V and J are TRBV7-9 and TRBJ2-1; D remains ambiguous. V lost 0 bases, J lost 8 bases, and 8 bases lay in between. Germline V gene lookup returns CDR1 SEHNR and CDR2 FQNEAQ (reference sequence). CDR3 length: 13 residues.

The sample holds a few counts of this clonotype. The chain employs TRBV6-5 and TRBJ1-2; TRBD1 matches at 10 bases. CDR1 is MNHEY, CDR2 SVGAGI, per germline. The CDR3 spans 15 residues. Germline trimming cut 4 bases from V and 3 bases from J; bases unmatched to any gene: 5. In nucleotides, the CDR3 is TGTGCCAGCAGTTCCCCGGGACAGGGGTACTATGGCTACACCTTC. Translating gives CASSSPGQGYYGYTF.

This clonotype was seen only a few times. The genes are TRBV5-1 and TRBJ1-4; TRBD1 matches 7 bases. Germline V gives CDR1 SGHRS, CDR2 YFSETQ. The J segment lost 5 bases and the V segment lost 4 bases, leaving 5 bases of the junction unmatched. The CDR3 length is 14 residues. CDR3 DNA sequence: TGCGCCAGCAGCCGGGACAGCCTGAATGAAAAACTGTTTTTT. Amino acids: CASSRDSLNEKLFF.

This clonotype was picked up many times. The genes are TRBV27 and TRBJ2-1; the D gene could be TRBD1 or TRBD2 (6 bases each). The CDR3 is made up of 15 amino acids. Germline loops: CDR1 MNHEY, CDR2 SMNVEV (reference sequence). V was pared by 2 bases and J by 5 bases, with 13 bases between. Here the CDR3 reads CASSLVPGGHNEQFF. CDR3 DNA sequence: TGTGCCAGCAGTTTAGTCCCTGGGGGGCACAATGAGCAGTTCTTC.

The chain is built from TRBV27 and TRBJ1-2; the D gene is possibly TRBD1 (5 bases). This CDR3 contains 14 residues. Germline CDR1 is MNHEY and CDR2 is SMNVEV (reference sequence). V lost 5 bases, J lost 5 bases, and 15 bases lay in between. The CDR3 protein is CASSPRGGAYGYTF. CDR3 in DNA: TGTGCCAGCAGTCCCCGAGGAGGGGCATATGGCTACACCTTC.

The gene calls are TRBV14 and TRBJ1-6, with 7 bases identical to TRBD1. The CDR3 totals 18 residues. V shed 4 bases, J shed 1 base, and the junction held 10 bases outside the gene matches. Germline CDR1 and CDR2: SGHDN and FVKESK. CDR3 sequence: CASSLGTARGSYNSPLHF. The CDR3 DNA reads TGTGCCAGCAGCCTTGGGACAGCTAGGGGATCCTATAATTCACCCCTCCACTTT.

The chain couples TRBV4-2 to TRBJ1-5; D gene uncertain. Per germline, CDR1 LGHNA and CDR2 YNFKEQ. CDR3 size: 15 residues. Trimming removed 0 bases at V and 5 bases at J, with 11 bases between. CDR3 residues: CASSQEGRQDQPQHF. The CDR3 DNA follows: TGTGCCAGCAGCCAAGAAGGGCGGCAAGATCAGCCCCAGCATTTT.

This clonotype is medium-sized by share. The rearrangement uses TRBV12-3 or TRBV12-4 and TRBJ2-5; D perhaps matches TRBD1 (5 bases). The ends were cut back, 5 bases at V and 5 bases at J, with 15 bases in the middle. The CDR3 is 14 residues long. CDR3 protein: CASSRDRLGETQYF. In DNA form, the CDR3 reads TGTGCCAGCAGTAGAGACAGACTCGGGGAGACCCAGTACTTC.

This clonotype has more than one count but fewer than ten. The gene calls are TRBV7-2 and TRBJ1-5, with no clear D. Germline V gene lookup returns CDR1 SGHTA and CDR2 FQGNSA. The CDR3 runs 12 residues. With 3 bases removed from V and 3 bases from J, the gap between germline ends came to 3 bases. The CDR3 sequence: CASSFFNQPQHF. CDR3 nucleotides: TGTGCCAGCAGCTTTTTCAATCAGCCCCAGCATTTT.

The rearrangement joins TRBV7-9 to TRBJ1-2; 7 bases agree with TRBD1. The V and J ends lost 1 base and 7 bases, in that order; junction bases with no gene match: 6. The CDR3 covers 14 residues. Per germline, CDR1 SEHNR and CDR2 FQNEAQ (reference sequence). CDR3 region: CASSLVGQEVGYTF. As DNA, the CDR3 is TGTGCCAGCAGCTTAGTAGGACAGGAGGTTGGCTACACCTTC.

This clonotype was seen at least ten times. V and J are TRBV20-1 and TRBJ2-1, with D tentatively TRBD2 (5 bases). The CDR3 extends over 13 amino acids. V lost 5 bases to trimming and J lost 2 bases, with 10 bases between them. Germline V gives CDR1 DFQATT, CDR2 SNEGSKA (reference sequence). The CDR3 DNA sequence: TGCAGTGCTTCGCCGGGGACCTACAATGAGCAGTTCTTC. Its protein product is CSASPGTYNEQFF.

In its sample, this clonotype was seen many times. The chain joins TRBV28 to TRBJ2-3; D is perhaps TRBD2 (5 bases). From germline, CDR1 is MDHEN and CDR2 SYDVKM. CDR3 length: 12 residues. The V gene lost 6 bases and the J gene lost 10 bases, with 14 bases spanning the gap. The chain's CDR3 is CASSKTWGAQYF. The CDR3 DNA is TGTGCCAGCAGCAAAACGTGGGGAGCGCAGTATTTT.

This clonotype was recorded a few times. The V gene is TRBV5-4, the J gene TRBJ1-1; 8 nucleotides match TRBD1. The J segment lost 1 base and the V segment lost 4 bases, leaving 9 bases of the junction unmatched. The CDR3 contains 16 residues. Germline V gives CDR1 SGHNT, CDR2 YYREEE (reference sequence). CDR3 nucleotides: TGTGCCAGCAGCGGAGGACAGGGTGGGAAGAACACTGAAGCTTTCTTT. Its protein is CASSGGQGGKNTEAFF.

This clonotype has a single count. This may stem from a read error, because a much larger clone lies one nucleotide away. The chain couples TRBV2 to TRBJ1-5; a weak D match, TRBD1 (6 bases). Germline CDR1 reads SNHLY; CDR2 reads FYNNEI. Trimming removed 8 bases from V and 3 bases from J, with 14 bases in between. This CDR3 is built from 14 residues. This chain's CDR3 is CASGHRVANQPQHF. The CDR3 coding sequence is TGTGCCAGCGGTCACAGGGTGGCCAATCAGCCCCAGCATTTT.

This clonotype was observed a few times. This chain uses TRBV5-4 with TRBJ1-6; 7 positions match TRBD1. This CDR3 has 17 amino acids. Germline-derived CDR1 and CDR2 are SGHNT and YYREEE (reference sequence). Trimming took 2 bases from V and 5 from J; bases not matched to a gene: 10. The CDR3 region has the DNA TGTGCCAGCAGCTTTGGTGGAGGCAGGGGGGATAATTCACCCCTCCACTTT. Translated: CASSFGGGRGDNSPLHF.